This TCR beta chain emerged from a study of cytomegalovirus exposure and HLA in healthy donors (dated by TCRdb to about 2017). Regarding the research as a whole: In an earlier analysis of 450 to 750 of the donors, 250 to 350 Gb of sequence data and 100 million or so unique TCR beta sequences from about 179 million T cells were reported. Genome-wide SNP genotypes for about 65% of the roughly 670 donors were used in a later genetic analysis, which treated that subset as a discovery cohort. Class I and class II HLA loci were covered by the typing at four-digit resolution. A later analysis re-examined previously published TCR beta repertoires from 610 or so donors and added high-resolution HLA genotyping to investigate patterns of TCR occurrence. The number of donors typed differed by locus, with about 629-630 for A, B, C, DRB1 and DQB1, around 500 for DQA1, approximately 570 for DPA1, and under 490 for DPB1. Among about 390 genotyped donors of the cohort, an average of roughly 240,000 unique TCR beta nucleotide sequences were sequenced per donor, roughly a sixth of them non-productive. To decide whether each TCR beta V gene segment behaved as functional or pseudogenic, an earlier analysis of 587 of the donors relied on high-throughput TCR beta sequencing. A separate validation cohort of about 110 different subjects was used in addition to the approximately 700-subject first cohort. The study was designed to test whether signatures of past pathogen exposure could be identified by cataloging public T cell receptors. A handful of DR-DQ haplotypes were handled as single units for association and clustering because linkage in the cohort was strong. Donor age, sex, ethnicity and CMV serostatus were compiled together with the repertoire data. Roughly 320 gigabases of sequencing data and approximately 92 million unique TCR sequences made up an early release that covered 640 HLA-typed donors. The study profiled the T cell repertoires of under 700 subjects by immunosequencing and related them to cytomegalovirus serostatus. High-throughput TCR immunosequencing, statistical association of individual TCRs with disease status, and machine learning were combined to predict cytomegalovirus infection status. Of the approximately 400 genotyped donors, 81% were placed in the genetic ancestry cluster associated with self-reported Caucasian donors. Every repertoire in the discovery cohort had been generated on one and the same sequencing platform. Rather than using new phenotypic data, the later analysis identified candidate immune exposures from TCR beta sequences and from how often those sequences occurred across donors.

V trim: 6 bases; J trim: 9 bases; unmatched bases: 16. For CDR1 and CDR2, the germline V gene lists SQVTM and ANQGSEA. The CDR3 has 14 amino acids, counting the end cysteine and phenylalanine. CDR3 DNA is the only sequence kept; it has 42 bases, read in frame from the first base. Findings and caveats that apply to the study as a whole: Some IMGT-functional V segments, including TRBV6-2 and TRBV6-3, could not be distinguished by the 87-base-pair reads and were therefore excluded. Three of the identified cytomegalovirus-associated TCR beta chains were confirmed in vitro to be specific for cytomegalovirus antigens. Specific HLA alleles were associated with more than 15,000 TCR beta sequences at a false discovery rate of 0.05 in a later analysis. Most TCR sequences were seen in very few donors, while some public TCRs were found in many individuals. A further reported finding was that TCR beta sequences accurately predicted the HLA-A and HLA-B alleles for most subjects in the first cohort. The authors suggested that the approach could potentially be generalized to other disease states and immunological phenotypes. CMV serostatus was the only immune exposure information available for the cohort. Sequencing depth was assumed to be roughly uniform across donors in the presence/absence analyses, though that assumption may not hold. Because counts were too low, about 17 rarely observed V segments, including chromosome 9 orphons, were excluded from the earlier analysis of under 650 of the donors. Several of the top co-occurrence clusters appeared to be linked to parvovirus B19, influenza, CMV and Epstein-Barr virus, according to a later analysis. Strong co-occurrence of HLA alleles, especially DR and DQ, made assigning TCR associations to individual alleles difficult. According to a later genetic analysis, donors in an Asian-associated ancestry cluster had fewer N-insertions in productive TCRs than the approximately 650-donor mean. In a later genetic analysis, a missense DCLRE1C variant was associated with V-gene and J-gene trimming of TCR beta chains, and the association was replicated in an independent cohort. In an earlier analysis of over 550 of the donors, most TCR beta V segments were observed in productive rearrangements about 87% or about 30% of the time, broadly matching IMGT annotations. The cohort was sequenced for TCR beta chains only, and without alpha or paired-chain data the features that could be detected were limited. Compared with equally common non-associated chains, HLA-associated TCR beta chains in a later analysis were more clonally expanded and had lower generation probabilities. HLA typing was unavailable for some donors at each locus, so association tests used only the typed subset. A cluster of highly shared sequence variants was judged likely to be a technical artifact of the sequencing pipeline. Most CMV-associated TCR beta chains appeared to be HLA-restricted in a later analysis, and the HLA associations seemed to be driven largely by CMV exposure. In both the original and validation cohorts, the classifier was reported to diagnose cytomegalovirus status with high specificity and sensitivity. A later analysis found that TCR association rates varied across HLA loci, with DRB1 alleles showing the most associated TCRs and HLA-C alleles the fewest. Linkage disequilibrium might explain the correlated functional status among segregating V segments, but an unknown experimental factor could not be excluded. A total of roughly 160 TCR beta chains were listed by the study as associated with cytomegalovirus.

The library was produced with the immunoSEQ multiplex PCR assay. The multiplex PCR relied on a mix of 60 forward primers for TCR Vbeta segments and 13 reverse primers for TCR Jbeta segments. A multiplex PCR assay on genomic DNA amplified the CDR3 region of rearranged TCR beta genes. The amplified TCR beta libraries were sequenced on the Illumina HiSeq System as 87-base-pair reads. Per the source publication's procedure: A later analysis counted about 80 million unique TCR beta chains across the 550 to 750 repertoires, and roughly 9.9 million of these chains were shared by at least two donors. Raw reads were error-corrected and collapsed into unique sequences by a nearest-neighbor algorithm in which closely related sequences were merged to remove PCR and sequencing errors. Alignment of CDR3 sequences to IMGT reference sequences was used to assign V, D and J gene segments. Each retained sequence needed at least a six-nucleotide match to both a V gene segment and a J gene segment. A rearrangement was called productive if the CDR3 had no stop codons and remained in frame with V and J, and every other rearrangement was called non-productive. Following IMGT convention, CDR3 was defined as the stretch from the second conserved V-encoded cysteine to the conserved J-encoded phenylalanine. The earlier analysis of a few hundred of the donors excluded any sequence lacking an unambiguous match to a single V gene segment. An earlier analysis of several hundred of the donors called V segments functional above 56.7% productive rearrangements and segregating when the between-donor standard deviation exceeded 5%. A statistical classification framework was developed to diagnose cytomegalovirus status using the catalog of TCR beta chain sequences. A later analysis assigned V and J genes by comparing TCR nucleotide sequences with IMGT/GENE-DB human TR gene sequences. A later analysis assigned CDR3 sequences and most-parsimonious VDJ recombination scenarios with the TCRdist pipeline. In a later analysis, each TCR beta chain was defined by its CDR3 amino acid sequence together with its V-gene family, and reads lacking a unique V-gene family were excluded. As a way to deal with suspected cross-contamination and a sequencing artifact, a later analysis dropped 640 or so nucleotide sequences that were highly shared and had low generation probability. In a later analysis, a clonal expansion index was calculated for each public chain from normalized within-repertoire ranks of inferred template counts. In a later analysis, generation probabilities were computed with a VDJ recombination model fitted to out-of-frame rearrangements, and the resulting probabilities were checked against IGoR. In a later analysis, TCR-TCR, TCR-HLA and TCR-CMV co-occurrence was scored with hypergeometric tests, and a repertoire-size bias correction was applied to TCR pairs. A later analysis estimated false discovery rates by permuting HLA or CMV assignments 20 times. In a later analysis, co-occurring TCRs were grouped using DBSCAN, with TCRdist sequence similarity added in when clustering inside HLA-allele-positive subsets. Repertoires with fewer than 30,000 or more than 120,000 public chains were left out of co-occurrence clustering, as were about 5 repertoires with anomalous nucleotide sharing. This immuneACCESS table, as held by TCRdb, lists in-frame sequences with V and J called but not all clones. Of the missing ones, under half trace to an unresolved V gene in checked studies; the others have no known cause. V and J calls plus clone size are reproduced from that table; the DNA served to infer D and trimming. Recorded for this sample are around 99,000 clones; 81% of them occurred a single time. The leading ten clones occupy roughly 2% of the sample.

The cohort comprised 550 to 700 healthy bone marrow donors. At the time of sampling, all cohort members were nominally healthy, though unrecorded immune exposures were likely present. The donor was CMV seronegative and was included in the group of a few hundred seronegative cohort members. A peripheral blood sample was provided by each donor, and peripheral blood mononuclear cells were used for TCR beta sequencing. The Qiagen DNeasy Blood Extraction Kit was used to extract genomic DNA from the blood cell samples. Details on this clone: This clone's antigen is unknown. Base qualities are missing; no much larger clone stands one base away.

Sequenced sample: PBMCs. The sequence derives from a woman in her 30s in good health and CMV-seronegative. This sequence uses TRBV29-1 and TRBJ1-2; a stretch of 7 junction bases matches TRBD1. The DNA sequence follows: TGCAGCGTCCACGGGACAGCACGGTCAAGTCGCTACACCTTC. The translation is CSVHGTARSSRYTF.